This TCR beta chain came from a study of blood T cell repertoires in COVID-19. V dropped 8 bases and J dropped 0; count of bases not matched to a gene: 6. This CDR3 has 15 amino acids. Germline V gives CDR1 LNHDA, CDR2 SQIVND (reference sequence). TCRdb's copy holds only in-frame clones and misses some; the assay was immunoSEQ multiplex PCR. Here the sample spans about 51,000 clones, approximately 90% being singletons. Material: peripheral blood. The chain links TRBV19 to TRBJ1-3; the match to TRBD1 covers 8 bases. The receptor was derived from a man between 45 and 60 years old with acute or convalescent COVID-19. The DNA of the CDR3 is TGTGCCAGTGGGACAGGACTCTCCTCTGGAAACACCATATATTTT. Translated: CASGTGLSSGNTIYF.